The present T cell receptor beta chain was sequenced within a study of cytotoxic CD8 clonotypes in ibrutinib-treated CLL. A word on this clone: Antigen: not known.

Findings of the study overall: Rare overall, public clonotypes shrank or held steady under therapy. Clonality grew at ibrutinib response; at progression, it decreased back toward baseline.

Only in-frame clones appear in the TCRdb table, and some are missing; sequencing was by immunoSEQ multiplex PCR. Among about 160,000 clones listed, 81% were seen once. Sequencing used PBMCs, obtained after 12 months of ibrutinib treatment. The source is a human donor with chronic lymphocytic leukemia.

The CDR3, as DNA: TGTGCCAGCAGCGTAGGGCTAGCGGAATACAATGAGCAGTTCTTC. Translation: CASSVGLAEYNEQFF. The V call is TRBV9, the J call TRBJ2-1, with TRBD2 matching over 7 bases. Germline CDR1 and CDR2: SGDLS and YYNGEE. After removal of 0 bases from V and 4 bases from J, the junction contained 4 bases not matched to a gene. The CDR3 spans 15 residues.